The entry below gives a single T cell receptor (beta chain) sequence along with its context. Its specificity is not known. The CDR3 has 13 amino acids. CDR1 is PRHDT, CDR2 FYEKMQ, per germline (reference sequence). This sample is part of a study of CXCR3-negative and CXCR3-positive naive CD8 T cells. Overall study: Every library held about 1.5 +/- 0.3 million TRB reads, and the total came to around 130 million.

It was by 5' RACE with UMI labels that the TRB cDNA libraries were prepared. TCRdb reworked the 5' RACE reads into one entry per CDR3 protein, no DNA. This table holds approximately 88,000 distinct CDR3 sequences. Study-wide findings and caveats: More hydrophobic TRB CDR3s occurred in CXCR3-positive than in CXCR3-negative naive cells. Both naive subsets had comparably high diversity; memory CD8+ cells much lower. The study found that naive CXCR3-negative and CXCR3-positive cells shared TRBV-TRBJ usage, while memory cells differed.

Naive CD8+ T cells carried a CD45RO-CCR7+CD27+CD95- phenotype. The sequenced sample was naive CXCR3+ CD8+ T cells from blood. Subset denoted: CD45RO-CCR7+CD27+CD95- naive CD8+ T cells expressing CXCR3 (TNR3+). V gene TRBV13 combines with J gene TRBJ2-5; absent DNA, TCRdb's TRBD1 call cannot be checked. The receptor's source is a human donor in good health. Some clones in this sample may be carry-over from other donors' samples. The CDR3 loop reads CASSALGLGTQYF.